A single sample gave rise to the 10 T cell receptor beta chains below, sequenced in a study of blood T cell repertoires in COVID-19. Profiling relied on immunoSEQ multiplex PCR, and the TCRdb table lists in-frame clones only, not all of them. The sample has some 240,000 clones; 82% are singletons. Sequencing input: peripheral blood. The receptors originated from a woman aged 55 to 70 with active or convalescent COVID-19.

The chain combines TRBV19 with TRBJ2-1, with 7 bases matching TRBD1. The CDR3 consists of 16 residues. Germline values: CDR1 LNHDA, CDR2 SQIVND (reference sequence). The V gene end was trimmed by 3 bases and the J gene end by 4 bases; junction bases not matched to a gene: 9. The CDR3 DNA reads as TGTGCCAGTAGTATTCCTTTCCAGGACAGGTACAATGAGCAGTTCTTC. Translating gives CASSIPFQDRYNEQFF.

J is TRBJ2-3 and V is TRBV5-1; weak D call: TRBD1 (6 bases). The CDR3 has 15 residues. Trimming shortened V by 0 bases and J by 6 bases, and 14 bases separated the two germline ends. Germline assignment: CDR1 SGHRS and CDR2 YFSETQ. CDR3 nucleotide sequence: TGCGCCAGCAGCTTGGTTCAGGGGCCGGGGGATACGCAGTATTTT. Its translation is CASSLVQGPGDTQYF.

V gene TRBV4-1 combines with J gene TRBJ1-1; possible D gene TRBD1, 5 bases. V was clipped by 8 bases and J by 0 bases, with 13 bases between them. CDR3 size: 14 residues. Germline assignment: CDR1 MGHRA and CDR2 YSYEKL. The CDR3 coding sequence is TGCGCCAGCCGCGGTATGACAGTGAACACTGAAGCTTTCTTT. It yields the protein CASRGMTVNTEAFF.

This sequence joins TRBV7-8 and TRBJ2-3, with a tentative D call TRBD2 (5 bases). The V end lost 5 bases, the J end lost 6 bases, and 9 bases lay between the germline ends. Per germline, CDR1 SGHVS and CDR2 FQNEAQ. The CDR3 runs to 12 residues. In nucleotides, the CDR3 is TGTGCCAGCAGCCCCGGGGTGGATACGCAGTATTTT. Protein: CASSPGVDTQYF.

The J gene is TRBJ1-1, the V gene TRBV18; D uncertain. The CDR3 spans 14 residues. Germline assignment: CDR1 KGHSH and CDR2 LQKENI. The V end was cut by 2 bases, the J end by 4 bases, with 11 bases between. The CDR3 loop reads CASSPYGVITEAFF. DNA for the CDR3: TGTGCCAGCTCACCATACGGGGTGATCACTGAAGCTTTCTTT.

V is TRBV12-3 or TRBV12-4 and J is TRBJ1-1; 10 positions match TRBD1. V shed 4 bases and J 4 bases; nucleotides not matched to a gene: 0. The CDR3 has 13 amino acids. In DNA, the CDR3 is TGTGCCAGCAGTTGGGACAGGGGCACTGAAGCTTTCTTT. Translating gives CASSWDRGTEAFF.

The CDR3 bases are TGTGCCAGCAGCCGTGCAGGGGCTAGCAATCAGCCCCAGCATTTT. This codes for CASSRAGASNQPQHF. J is TRBJ1-5 and V is TRBV11-1, with D tentatively TRBD1 (6 bases). Trimming took 5 bases from V and 0 from J, leaving 11 bases between them. The CDR3 runs 15 residues. Germline V gene sequence: CDR1 SGHAT, CDR2 FQDESV (reference sequence).

The J gene is TRBJ2-7, the V gene TRBV6-5, with 7 bases matching TRBD1. In germline, CDR1 is MNHEY, CDR2 SVGAGI. The trim removed 2 bases at V and 0 bases at J, leaving 4 bases unmatched. The CDR3 sequence is 15 residues long. The CDR3 region is CASSYGQEHSYEQYF. The DNA of the CDR3 is TGTGCCAGCAGTTACGGACAGGAGCACTCCTACGAGCAGTACTTC.

This chain joins TRBV4-1 and TRBJ1-1; weak D call: TRBD1 (5 bases). Trimming shortened V by 2 bases and J by 1 base, and 14 bases separated the two germline ends. The V gene's germline CDR1 is MGHRA and CDR2 YSYEKL. The CDR3 is 16 amino acids. As DNA, the CDR3 is TGCGCCAGCAGCCAAAGATCCGCGACAGCGAACACTGAAGCTTTCTTT. Translating gives CASSQRSATANTEAFF.

This clone showed up just a few times. The chain couples TRBV5-1 to TRBJ2-7, with 8 bases lining up with TRBD2. The CDR3 is 16 residues long. V was clipped by 5 bases and J by 6 bases; unmatched bases: 16. CDR1 and CDR2 (germline): SGHRS, YFSETQ. CDR3 bases: TGCGCCAGCAGTCTAAAGTCGGGGGGGGAATTGGCCGAGCAGTACTTC. This encodes CASSLKSGGELAEQYF.